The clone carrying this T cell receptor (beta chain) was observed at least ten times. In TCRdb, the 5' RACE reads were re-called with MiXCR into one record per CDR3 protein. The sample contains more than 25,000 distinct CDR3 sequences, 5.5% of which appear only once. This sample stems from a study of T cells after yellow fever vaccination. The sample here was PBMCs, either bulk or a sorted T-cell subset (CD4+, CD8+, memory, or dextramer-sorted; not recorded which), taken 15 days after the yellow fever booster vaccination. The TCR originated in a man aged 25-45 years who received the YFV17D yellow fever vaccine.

The CDR3 DNA is TGTGCCATCAGTGAGTCGAATGGGGGACAAGAGACCCAGTACTTC. Its translation is CAISESNGGQETQYF. The V call is TRBV10-3, the J call TRBJ2-5, with D perhaps being TRBD1 or TRBD2 (5 bases each). Germline CDR1 reads ENHRY; CDR2 reads SYGVKD. V lost 0 bases to trimming and J lost 2 bases, with 10 bases between them. CDR3 length equals 15 residues.